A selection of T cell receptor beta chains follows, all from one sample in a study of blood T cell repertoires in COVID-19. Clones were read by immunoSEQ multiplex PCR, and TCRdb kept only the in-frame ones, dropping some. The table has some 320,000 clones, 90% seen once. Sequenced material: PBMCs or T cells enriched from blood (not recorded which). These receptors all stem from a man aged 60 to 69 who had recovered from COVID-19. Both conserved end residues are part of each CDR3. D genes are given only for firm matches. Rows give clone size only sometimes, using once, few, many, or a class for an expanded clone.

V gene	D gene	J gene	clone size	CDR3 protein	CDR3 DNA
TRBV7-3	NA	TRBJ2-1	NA	CASSQGQSYNEQFF	TGTGCCAGCAGCCAAGGACAGAGCTACAATGAGCAGTTCTTC
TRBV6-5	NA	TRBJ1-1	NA	CASSSNAGATEAFF	TGTGCCAGCAGTAGCAACGCCGGAGCCACTGAAGCTTTCTTT
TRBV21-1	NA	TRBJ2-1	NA	CASSKGSRDRNEQFF	TGTGCCAGCAGCAAGGGTTCGCGGGATCGCAATGAGCAGTTCTTC
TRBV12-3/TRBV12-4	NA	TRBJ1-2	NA	CASSLGGGYTF	TGTGCCAGCAGTTTGGGAGGCGGCTACACCTTC
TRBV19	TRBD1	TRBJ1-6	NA	CASSTNRGGNSPLHF	TGTGCCAGTAGTACAAACAGGGGTGGTAATTCACCCCTCCACTTT
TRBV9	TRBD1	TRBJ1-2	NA	CASSPKSRDSLSYTF	TGTGCCAGCAGCCCCAAATCCCGGGACAGCTTGAGCTACACCTTC
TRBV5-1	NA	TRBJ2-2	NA	CASSLVQKNTGELFF	TGCGCCAGCAGCTTGGTTCAGAAGAACACCGGGGAGCTGTTTTTT
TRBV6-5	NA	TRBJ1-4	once	CAVSETSNEKLFF	TGTGCCGTCTCAGAGACTTCCAATGAAAAACTGTTTTTT
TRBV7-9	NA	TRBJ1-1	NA	CASSTGWGTEAFF	TGTGCCAGCAGCACAGGGTGGGGTACTGAAGCTTTCTTT
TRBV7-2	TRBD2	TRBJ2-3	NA	CASSPTPWTSGTDTQYF	TGTGCCAGCAGCCCCACCCCCTGGACTAGCGGCACAGATACGCAGTATTTT
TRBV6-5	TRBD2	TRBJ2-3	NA	CASKTSGSWTDTQYF	TGTGCCAGCAAAACTAGCGGGAGTTGGACAGATACGCAGTATTTT
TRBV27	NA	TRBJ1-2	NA	CASSTKNYGYTF	TGTGCCAGCAGTACAAAAAACTATGGCTACACCTTC
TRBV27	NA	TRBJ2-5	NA	CASSSTASHLPKTQYF	TGTGCCAGCAGCTCAACAGCTTCCCATCTTCCGAAGACCCAGTACTTC
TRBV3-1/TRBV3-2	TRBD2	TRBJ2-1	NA	CASKGGLAVNEQFF	TGTGCCAGCAAAGGGGGACTAGCGGTGAATGAGCAGTTCTTC
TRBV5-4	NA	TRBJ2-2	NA	CASSLGGVLPGELFF	TGTGCCAGCAGCTTGGGGGGGGTTCTCCCCGGGGAGCTGTTTTTT
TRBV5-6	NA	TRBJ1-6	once	CASSLTGYYNSPLHF	TGTGCCAGCAGCTTGACGGGTTACTATAATTCACCCCTCCACTTT
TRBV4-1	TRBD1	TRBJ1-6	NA	CASSHLQGGHNSPLHF	TGCGCCAGCAGCCATCTACAGGGGGGCCATAATTCACCCCTCCACTTT
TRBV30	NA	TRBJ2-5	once	CAWGTSLETQYF	TGTGCCTGGGGAACTAGTTTAGAGACCCAGTACTTC
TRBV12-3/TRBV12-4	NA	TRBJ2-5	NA	CASSYTLQETQYF	TGTGCCAGCAGTTATACTCTCCAAGAGACCCAGTACTTC
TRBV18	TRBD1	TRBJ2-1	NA	CASSRLGQNGEQFF	TGTGCCAGCTCACGCCTGGGACAGAACGGTGAGCAGTTCTTC
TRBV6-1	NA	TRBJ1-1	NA	CASSEGGATRERAFF	TGTGCCAGCAGTGAAGGAGGGGCGACACGGGAGAGGGCTTTCTTT
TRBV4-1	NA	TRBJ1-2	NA	CASSQERFGGYTF	TGCGCCAGCAGCCAAGAGCGATTCGGTGGCTACACCTTC
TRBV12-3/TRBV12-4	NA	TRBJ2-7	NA	CASSLGGGVEQYF	TGTGCCAGCAGTTTAGGGGGAGGAGTCGAGCAGTACTTC
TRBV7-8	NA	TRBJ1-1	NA	CASSLARSENTEAFF	TGTGCCAGCAGCTTAGCGAGGTCAGAGAACACTGAAGCTTTCTTT
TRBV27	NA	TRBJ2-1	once	CASSFRRRWTTSSYNEQFF	TGTGCCAGCAGTTTTAGACGGAGGTGGACGACTAGCTCCTACAATGAGCAGTTCTTC
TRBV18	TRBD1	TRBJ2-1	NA	CASSPGTGAFEQFF	TGTGCCAGCTCACCAGGGACAGGGGCGTTTGAGCAGTTCTTC
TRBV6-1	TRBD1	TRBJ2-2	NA	CASSEVPPGGTGELFF	TGTGCCAGCAGTGAAGTACCGCCAGGGGGCACCGGGGAGCTGTTTTTT
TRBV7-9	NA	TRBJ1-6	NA	CASSLAAGAPSPLHF	TGTGCCAGCAGCTTGGCGGCAGGGGCGCCTTCACCCCTCCACTTT
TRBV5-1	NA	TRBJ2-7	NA	CASSLGQMSYEQYF	TGCGCCAGCAGCTTGGGCCAGATGTCCTACGAGCAGTACTTC
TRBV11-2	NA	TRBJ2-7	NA	CASSLDQLYEQYF	TGTGCCAGCAGCTTAGATCAACTCTACGAGCAGTACTTC
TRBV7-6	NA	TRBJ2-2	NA	CASSLAGTGELFF	TGTGCCAGCAGCTTAGCCGGGACCGGGGAGCTGTTTTTT
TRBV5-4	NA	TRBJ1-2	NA	CASSSDAYGYTF	TGTGCCAGCAGTTCAGATGCCTATGGCTACACCTTC
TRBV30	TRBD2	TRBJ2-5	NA	CAWSLLAGGLETQYF	TGTGCCTGGAGCCTTCTAGCGGGGGGGCTCGAGACCCAGTACTTC
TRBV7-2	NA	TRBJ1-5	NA	CASSSDSQKDGNSNQPQHF	TGTGCCAGCAGCTCCGACTCTCAGAAAGACGGTAATAGCAATCAGCCCCAGCATTTT
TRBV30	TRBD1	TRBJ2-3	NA	CAWSARGTYGNTDTQYF	TGTGCCTGGAGTGCCAGGGGGACATACGGAAACACAGATACGCAGTATTTT
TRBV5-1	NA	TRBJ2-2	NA	CASSLVGLYDGELFF	TGCGCCAGCAGCTTGGTCGGACTCTACGACGGGGAGCTGTTTTTT
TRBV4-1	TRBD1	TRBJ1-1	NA	CASSQERDRNTEAFF	TGCGCCAGCAGCCAAGAGCGGGACAGAAACACTGAAGCTTTCTTT
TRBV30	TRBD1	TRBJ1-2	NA	CAWILDRVGGYTF	TGTGCCTGGATTCTCGACAGGGTGGGCGGCTACACCTTC
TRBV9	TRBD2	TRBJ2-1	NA	CASSVWPSGGAGNEQFF	TGTGCCAGCAGCGTCTGGCCTAGCGGGGGGGCCGGGAATGAGCAGTTCTTC
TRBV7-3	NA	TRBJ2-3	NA	CASSPKLATDTQYF	TGTGCCAGCAGCCCTAAACTTGCCACAGATACGCAGTATTTT
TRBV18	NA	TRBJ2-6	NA	CASSRGGPGANVLTF	TGTGCCAGCTCACGGGGGGGCCCTGGGGCCAACGTCCTGACTTTC
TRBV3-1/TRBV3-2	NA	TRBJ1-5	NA	CASSQDLWANQPQHF	TGTGCCAGCAGCCAAGATCTTTGGGCGAATCAGCCCCAGCATTTT
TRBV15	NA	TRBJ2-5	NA	CATRRLQVQETQYF	TGTGCCACCAGACGACTTCAAGTCCAAGAGACCCAGTACTTC
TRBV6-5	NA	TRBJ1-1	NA	CASSPPRDTTEAFF	TGTGCCAGCAGTCCCCCCCGGGACACCACTGAAGCTTTCTTT
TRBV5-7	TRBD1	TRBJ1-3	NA	CASSFPKPRGF	TGTGCCAGCAGCTTCCCAAAACCCAGGGGGTTT
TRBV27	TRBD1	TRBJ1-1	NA	CASSLQQGYTEAFF	TGTGCCAGCAGTCTACAACAGGGGTACACTGAAGCTTTCTTT
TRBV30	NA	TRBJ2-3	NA	CAWSGISGTDTQYF	TGTGCCTGGAGTGGGATTAGCGGCACAGATACGCAGTATTTT
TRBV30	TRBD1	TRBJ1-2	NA	CAWSRDSSNYGYTF	TGTGCCTGGAGCCGGGACAGCTCGAACTATGGCTACACCTTC
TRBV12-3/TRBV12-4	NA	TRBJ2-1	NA	CASSLGREQFF	TGTGCCAGCAGTTTAGGGCGGGAGCAGTTCTTC
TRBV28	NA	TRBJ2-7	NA	CASSLSRTRAEQYF	TGTGCCAGCAGTTTATCCCGGACTCGGGCCGAGCAGTACTTC
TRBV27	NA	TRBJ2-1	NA	CASSLSPGYNEQFF	TGTGCCAGCAGTTTATCCCCAGGGTACAATGAGCAGTTCTTC
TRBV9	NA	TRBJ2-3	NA	CASSARQVTMDTQYF	TGTGCCAGCAGCGCACGACAGGTCACCATGGATACGCAGTATTTT